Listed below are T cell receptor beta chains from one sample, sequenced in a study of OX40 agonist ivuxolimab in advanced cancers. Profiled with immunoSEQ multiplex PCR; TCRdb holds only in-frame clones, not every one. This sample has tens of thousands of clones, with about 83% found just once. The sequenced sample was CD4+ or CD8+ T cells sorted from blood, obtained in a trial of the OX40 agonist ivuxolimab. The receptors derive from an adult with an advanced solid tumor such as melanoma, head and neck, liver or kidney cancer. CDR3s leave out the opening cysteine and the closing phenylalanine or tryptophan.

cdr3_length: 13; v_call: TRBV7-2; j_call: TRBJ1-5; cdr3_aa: ASSLIQGGMGPQH
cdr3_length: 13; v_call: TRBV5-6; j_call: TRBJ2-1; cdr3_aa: ASRYGDSSYNEQF
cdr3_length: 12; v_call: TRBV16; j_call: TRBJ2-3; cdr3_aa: ASSQYAGTDTQY
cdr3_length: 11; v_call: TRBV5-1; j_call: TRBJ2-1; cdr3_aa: ASSATARPEQF
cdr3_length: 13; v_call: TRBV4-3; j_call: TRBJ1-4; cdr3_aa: ASSLSGVLGEKLF
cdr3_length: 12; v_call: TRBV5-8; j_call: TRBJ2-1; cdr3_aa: ASSSGQGYNEQF
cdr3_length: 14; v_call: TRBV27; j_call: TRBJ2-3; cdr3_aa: ASSKPGTTSTDTQY
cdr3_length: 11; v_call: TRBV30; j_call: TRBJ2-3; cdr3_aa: ARRASSTDTQY
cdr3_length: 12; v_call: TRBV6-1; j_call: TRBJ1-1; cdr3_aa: ASSLTRTYTEAF
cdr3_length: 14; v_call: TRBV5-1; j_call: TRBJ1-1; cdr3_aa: ASSLGGRGLATEAF
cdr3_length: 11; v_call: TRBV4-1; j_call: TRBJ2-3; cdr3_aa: ASSQDLGDTQY
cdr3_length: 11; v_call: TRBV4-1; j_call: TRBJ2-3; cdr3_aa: ASGLVHADTQY
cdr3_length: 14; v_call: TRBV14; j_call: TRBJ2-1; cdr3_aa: ASSQDGQGRVGKQF
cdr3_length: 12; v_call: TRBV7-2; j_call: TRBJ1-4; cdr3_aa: ASKWDKANEKLF
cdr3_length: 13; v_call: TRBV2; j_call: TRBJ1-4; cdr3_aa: ASNTRGGNNEKLF
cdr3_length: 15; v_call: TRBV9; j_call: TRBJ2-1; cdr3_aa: ASSVLGGTSGNNEQF